These T cell receptor beta chains were read from a single sample in a study of T cells after yellow fever vaccination. Via MiXCR, TCRdb re-called the 5' RACE reads, giving one row per CDR3 protein. The sample holds about 580,000 distinct CDR3 sequences; 17% are singletons and the top ten take 15% to 20%. Sequences were derived from PBMCs, sampled 4 to 5 days after the first yellow fever vaccination. The origin of the receptors is a man aged 18 to 29 who received the YFV17D yellow fever vaccine. Both conserved end residues are part of each CDR3. A D gene is named only where the DNA matches it firmly. Size values are once, few and many counts, or a class for expanded clones, and some rows have none.

j_gene: TRBJ2-5; v_gene: TRBV7-9; abundance: few; d_gene: NA; CDR3nt: TGTGCCAGCGTCTATGGCCAAGAGACCCAGTACTTC; CDR3aa: CASVYGQETQYF
j_gene: TRBJ2-3; v_gene: TRBV4-1; abundance: NA; d_gene: NA; CDR3nt: TGCGCCAGCAGCCAAGAGGCTAGCCCCCCTAGCACAGATACGCAGTATTTT; CDR3aa: CASSQEASPPSTDTQYF
j_gene: TRBJ2-1; v_gene: TRBV4-1; abundance: few; d_gene: NA; CDR3nt: TGCGCCAGCAGCCCCTCGATTCTAGAAGGGCTCCATGAGCAGTTCTTC; CDR3aa: CASSPSILEGLHEQFF
j_gene: TRBJ1-2; v_gene: TRBV6-5; abundance: NA; d_gene: NA; CDR3nt: TGTGCCAGCAGTTACTCGATATATCCTAACTATGGCTACACCTTC; CDR3aa: CASSYSIYPNYGYTF
j_gene: TRBJ2-6; v_gene: TRBV5-1; abundance: few; d_gene: NA; CDR3nt: TGCGCCAGCAGCCCCAGGGCAGATGGGGCCAACGTCCTGACTTTC; CDR3aa: CASSPRADGANVLTF
j_gene: TRBJ1-1; v_gene: TRBV29-1; abundance: NA; d_gene: NA; CDR3nt: TGCAGCTCTTTAGCTGGGATGAACACTGAAGCTTTCTTT; CDR3aa: CSSLAGMNTEAFF
j_gene: TRBJ1-6; v_gene: TRBV4-1; abundance: NA; d_gene: NA; CDR3nt: TGCGCCAGCAGCCAGTTGTGGAATTCACCCCTCCACTTT; CDR3aa: CASSQLWNSPLHF
j_gene: TRBJ1-3; v_gene: TRBV12-3/TRBV12-4; abundance: few; d_gene: NA; CDR3nt: TGTGCCAGCAGTTTCTGGGTGGTGGACTCTGGAAACACCATATATTTT; CDR3aa: CASSFWVVDSGNTIYF
j_gene: TRBJ2-5; v_gene: TRBV6-1; abundance: NA; d_gene: TRBD2; CDR3nt: TGTGCCAGCAGTCCACTCCAGCGGGGTCAAGAGACCCAGTACTTC; CDR3aa: CASSPLQRGQETQYF
j_gene: TRBJ2-3; v_gene: TRBV7-5; abundance: NA; d_gene: NA; CDR3nt: NA; CDR3aa: CISVPEALDREGADTQYF
j_gene: TRBJ2-3; v_gene: TRBV10-3; abundance: few; d_gene: NA; CDR3nt: TGTGCCACACTAGGATTGGGCCCTAGCACAGATACGCAGTATTTT; CDR3aa: CATLGLGPSTDTQYF
j_gene: TRBJ1-5; v_gene: TRBV19; abundance: many; d_gene: NA; CDR3nt: TGTGCCAGTAGTCGCGGATATAGCAATCAGCCCCAGCATTTT; CDR3aa: CASSRGYSNQPQHF
j_gene: TRBJ2-1; v_gene: TRBV6-5; abundance: NA; d_gene: NA; CDR3nt: TGTGCCAGCAGTTACGCTGTGGGCCGGCTCAATGAGCAGTTCTTC; CDR3aa: CASSYAVGRLNEQFF
j_gene: TRBJ2-1; v_gene: TRBV27; abundance: NA; d_gene: TRBD1; CDR3nt: TGTGCCAGCAGTTTATTGGGTGGGGACAGGAGCGGCTATGAGCAGTTCTTC; CDR3aa: CASSLLGGDRSGYEQFF
j_gene: TRBJ2-5; v_gene: TRBV5-1; abundance: few; d_gene: NA; CDR3nt: TGCGCCAGCAGCTTGTTGAGGGGAGAGACCCAGTACTTC; CDR3aa: CASSLLRGETQYF
j_gene: TRBJ1-5; v_gene: TRBV7-8; abundance: NA; d_gene: NA; CDR3nt: TGTGCCAGCAGCCCCGGGGGAGGGGGGCTGGGTCAGCCCCAGCATTTT; CDR3aa: CASSPGGGGLGQPQHF
j_gene: TRBJ2-2; v_gene: TRBV24-1; abundance: NA; d_gene: TRBD1; CDR3nt: TGTGCCACCAGTGACCGGGACAGGGCCAACACCGGGGAGCTGTTTTTT; CDR3aa: CATSDRDRANTGELFF
j_gene: TRBJ2-7; v_gene: TRBV20-1; abundance: few; d_gene: TRBD1; CDR3nt: TGCAGTGCAGTGCTCCGGGACAGGTGGGAGCAGTACTTC; CDR3aa: CSAVLRDRWEQYF
j_gene: TRBJ1-1; v_gene: TRBV5-1; abundance: NA; d_gene: TRBD1; CDR3nt: TGCGCCAGCAGCTTGGATGCAGGGGGCCAGGGGACTGAAGCTTTCTTT; CDR3aa: CASSLDAGGQGTEAFF
j_gene: TRBJ2-5; v_gene: TRBV7-2; abundance: NA; d_gene: NA; CDR3nt: TGTGCCAGCAGCCGCCCGAGGGGGGGAGTCCAAGAGACCCAGTACTTC; CDR3aa: CASSRPRGGVQETQYF
j_gene: TRBJ2-3; v_gene: TRBV6-5; abundance: NA; d_gene: NA; CDR3nt: TGTGCCAGCAGTTACTCATTGGCAGGGAGGAGCACAGATACGCAGTATTTT; CDR3aa: CASSYSLAGRSTDTQYF
j_gene: TRBJ2-5; v_gene: TRBV3-1; abundance: few; d_gene: NA; CDR3nt: TGTGCCAGCAGAAACAGGGGAGGGGAGACCCAGTACTTC; CDR3aa: CASRNRGGETQYF
j_gene: TRBJ2-2; v_gene: TRBV4-1; abundance: NA; d_gene: NA; CDR3nt: TGCGCCAGCAGCCAAACAGGGAAGTCCACCGGGGAGCTGTTTTTT; CDR3aa: CASSQTGKSTGELFF
j_gene: TRBJ1-1; v_gene: TRBV18; abundance: few; d_gene: TRBD1; CDR3nt: TGTGCCAGCTCCCCACGGACAGGGTCCTTCGCGACTTTCTTT; CDR3aa: CASSPRTGSFATFF
j_gene: TRBJ1-1; v_gene: TRBV11-1; abundance: few; d_gene: NA; CDR3nt: TGTGCCAGCAGCTCGTCGTTTCTGGGGAACACTGAAGCTTTCTTT; CDR3aa: CASSSSFLGNTEAFF
j_gene: TRBJ2-5; v_gene: TRBV7-3; abundance: few; d_gene: TRBD2; CDR3nt: TGTGCCAGCGCTCGGACTAGCGGGCCTCCGGAGACCCAGTACTTC; CDR3aa: CASARTSGPPETQYF
j_gene: TRBJ1-4; v_gene: TRBV12-3/TRBV12-4; abundance: NA; d_gene: NA; CDR3nt: TGTGCCAGCAGTTTAATGGGCACGGGAGCAACTAATGAAAAACTGTTTTTT; CDR3aa: CASSLMGTGATNEKLFF
j_gene: TRBJ2-3; v_gene: TRBV7-2; abundance: few; d_gene: NA; CDR3nt: TGTGCCAGCAGCCCCTCCCCGACAGCAAGCACAGATACGCAGTATTTT; CDR3aa: CASSPSPTASTDTQYF
j_gene: TRBJ1-4; v_gene: TRBV9; abundance: NA; d_gene: NA; CDR3nt: TGTGCCAGCAGCCGCCGCGGGGAGGGCCTTGAAAAACTGTTTTTT; CDR3aa: CASSRRGEGLEKLFF
j_gene: TRBJ2-3; v_gene: TRBV7-3; abundance: few; d_gene: NA; CDR3nt: TGTGCCAGCAGCTCTTACAGGGCTCGGAGAGATACGCAGTATTTT; CDR3aa: CASSSYRARRDTQYF
j_gene: TRBJ2-1; v_gene: TRBV6-5; abundance: few; d_gene: NA; CDR3nt: TGTGCCAGCAGTTATGCTAGCGTCCTTCGGCATGAGCAGTTCTTC; CDR3aa: CASSYASVLRHEQFF
j_gene: TRBJ2-1; v_gene: TRBV5-1; abundance: few; d_gene: TRBD2; CDR3nt: TGCGCCAGCAGCTCCCGGGTAGCGGGGGACAATGAGCAGTTCTTC; CDR3aa: CASSSRVAGDNEQFF
j_gene: TRBJ2-7; v_gene: TRBV7-8; abundance: NA; d_gene: TRBD1; CDR3nt: TGTGCCAGCAGCCTGAACCGGGACAGGGCCCCCTACGAGCAGTACTTC; CDR3aa: CASSLNRDRAPYEQYF
j_gene: TRBJ1-1; v_gene: TRBV29-1; abundance: NA; d_gene: NA; CDR3nt: TGCAGCGTTTCAAGGTGGGCGGAGGGACCGAGCACTGAAGCTTTCTTT; CDR3aa: CSVSRWAEGPSTEAFF
j_gene: TRBJ2-3; v_gene: TRBV6-1; abundance: few; d_gene: TRBD1; CDR3nt: TGTGCCAGCAAACAGGGGACAAGCACAGATACGCAGTATTTT; CDR3aa: CASKQGTSTDTQYF
j_gene: TRBJ1-4; v_gene: TRBV5-1; abundance: few; d_gene: NA; CDR3nt: TGCGCCAGCAGCCCCCACAGCTTACTTGGACGGGGGCAGATAGTCGATGAAAAACTGTTTTTT; CDR3aa: CASSPHSLLGRGQIVDEKLFF
j_gene: TRBJ2-2; v_gene: TRBV5-1; abundance: few; d_gene: NA; CDR3nt: TGCGCCAGCAGCTTGTGGGGTAGCGGATCCCCGAACACCGGGGAGCTGTTTTTT; CDR3aa: CASSLWGSGSPNTGELFF